This passage covers 23 T cell receptor beta chains from one sample sequenced in a study of regulatory T cells in long-lasting Graves disease (dated by TCRdb to about 2021). Preparation of the library involved multiplex PCR. Sequencing used an Illumina HiSeq 4000. To build TCR beta libraries, CDR3 regions were amplified by Arm-PCR using iRepertoire HTBI primers. The public reads were quality trimmed at Q25 with fastp and then assembled into clones with MiXCR by TCRdb, keeping productive beta chains. Records with the same CDR3 protein are collapsed into one entry carrying the most frequent genes and DNA. A total of about 470,000 distinct CDR3 sequences appear in this sample, 20% of them only once. Jointly, the top ten make up 7% to 9.5% of the sample. Per the publication, the time point label means: persistent/refractory GD, antithyroid drugs over 5 years with positive TRAb. RNA was extracted from PBMCs in TRIzol for both TCR sequencing and RNA sequencing.

This specimen was peripheral blood mononuclear cells (PBMCs), taken when the disease was refractory, from a patient treated with antithyroid drugs. Receptor source: a female donor with Graves disease.

CDR3 nucleotide sequence: TGTGCCATCAGTTCGACTAGCGGGAGCGGGGAGACCCAGTACTTC. It codes for CAISSTSGSGETQYF. This chain links TRBV10-3 with TRBJ2-5; 12 nucleotides align to TRBD2. J gave up 5 bases and V 5 bases, and 6 bases lay outside the gene matches. CDR3 length: 15 amino acids. CDR1 ENHRY and CDR2 SYGVKD come from the germline V gene.

The chain is built from TRBV9 and TRBJ2-7; TRBD1 agrees at 7 bases. The germline V gene has CDR1 SGDLS and CDR2 YYNGEE. This CDR3 is 17 amino acids long. V gave up 0 bases and J gave up 0 bases; unmatched junction bases: 9. CDR3 DNA sequence: TGTGCCAGCAGCGTAGGTCCCGGGACAGCGGCCTCCTACGAGCAGTACTTC. Protein sequence: CASSVGPGTAASYEQYF.

The genes are TRBV19 and TRBJ1-5, with 8 positions matching TRBD1. V shed 8 bases and J 4 bases; nucleotides not matched to a gene: 10. The CDR3 runs 15 residues. Germline lookup yields CDR1 LNHDA and CDR2 SQIVND (reference sequence). The CDR3 region is CASLSLDRENQPQHF. In DNA, the CDR3 is TGTGCCAGTCTCTCTTTGGACAGGGAAAATCAGCCCCAGCATTTT.

This clonotype was detected only a few times. V is TRBV7-9 and J is TRBJ2-5, with a tentative D call TRBD1 (6 bases). Trimming left V 4 bases short and J 5 bases short, with 26 bases between. Germline loops: CDR1 SEHNR, CDR2 FQNEAQ (reference sequence). The CDR3 has 18 residues. CDR3 residues: CASSSQDRGPLGGETQYF. The DNA for the CDR3 is TGTGCCAGCAGCTCCCAGGACAGAGGGCCCCTAGGGGGTGAGACCCAGTACTTC.

The J gene is TRBJ2-5, the V gene TRBV5-1; 7 nucleotides match TRBD1. V shed 4 bases, J shed 1 base, and the junction held 10 bases outside the gene matches. Germline CDR1 is SGHRS and CDR2 is YFSETQ. This CDR3 is 16 amino acids long. DNA for the CDR3: TGCGCCAGCAGCCGAACGATGACAGGGTTCCAAGAGACCCAGTACTTC. Amino acids: CASSRTMTGFQETQYF.

This chain joins TRBV28 and TRBJ1-5; 9 bases align to TRBD1. The CDR3 contains 19 residues. V dropped 3 bases and J dropped 0; count of bases not matched to a gene: 12. CDR1 and CDR2 from the germline V gene are MDHEN and SYDVKM. The CDR3, as DNA: TGTGCCAGCAGTTTTAACAGGGGGCCCAACAAGGCTAGCAATCAGCCCCAGCATTTT. The encoded protein is CASSFNRGPNKASNQPQHF.

The genes are TRBV9 and TRBJ2-1; TRBD1 or TRBD2 may be the D gene (5 bases each). Between the trimmed V and J ends, which lost 0 bases and 6 bases, there was a span of 7 bases. This CDR3 contains 13 residues. CDR1 SGDLS and CDR2 YYNGEE come from the germline V gene. CDR3 protein: CASSVAGPNEQFF. In DNA form, the CDR3 reads TGTGCCAGCAGCGTAGCGGGGCCCAATGAGCAGTTCTTC.

The chain recombines TRBV28 with TRBJ2-3; a weak D match, TRBD1 (6 bases). Germline lookup yields CDR1 MDHEN and CDR2 SYDVKM. Deletions cut 5 bases from V and 5 bases from J, with 14 bases between. The CDR3 loop spans 14 amino acids. The CDR3 region is CASSRGGEQDTQYF. The CDR3 DNA sequence: TGTGCCAGCAGTAGAGGGGGAGAGCAAGATACGCAGTATTTT.

The table lists this clonotype with many counts. The chain has TRBV5-1 and TRBJ1-4; 8 nucleotides line up with TRBD1. The junction had 10 bases not matched to a gene; V was cut back by 5 bases and J by 7 bases. Germline lookup yields CDR1 SGHRS and CDR2 YFSETQ. The CDR3 totals 15 residues. DNA for the CDR3: TGCGCCAGCAGTCGCGCCGGGACAGGTGGTGAAAAACTGTTTTTT. Residues: CASSRAGTGGEKLFF. Looking up the rest from reference TRBV5-1 and TRBJ1-4 gives the full variable domain: KAGVTQTPRYLIKTRGQQVTLSCSPISGHRSVSWYQQTPGQGLQFLFEYFSETQRNKGNFPGRFSGRQFSNSRSEMNVSTLELGDSALYLCASSRAGTGGEKLFFGSGTQLSVL.

The V call is TRBV27, the J call TRBJ2-4; no reliable D call. The V end lost 4 bases, the J end lost 0 bases, and 22 bases lay between the germline ends. The CDR3 has 19 residues. Germline V lookup: CDR1 MNHEY, CDR2 SMNVEV (reference sequence). The CDR3 loop is CASSSSSTYTLLAKNIQYF. CDR3 nucleotide sequence: TGTGCCAGCAGTTCCTCGAGCACTTATACCCTCCTAGCCAAAAACATTCAGTACTTC.

This clonotype was found a few times. The chain combines TRBV7-9 with TRBJ2-7, with TRBD2 as a possible D gene (6 bases). Germline V gives CDR1 SEHNR, CDR2 FQNEAQ (reference sequence). This CDR3 is built from 13 residues. V was cut by 3 bases and J by 5 bases, with 11 bases left in between. The CDR3 spells CASSFPRGNEQYF. Here the CDR3 DNA reads TGTGCCAGCAGCTTCCCCCGGGGGAACGAGCAGTACTTC. The whole variable domain, filled in from reference TRBV7-9 and TRBJ2-7, reads DTGVSQNPRHKITKRGQNVTFRCDPISEHNRLYWYRQTLGQGPEFLTYFQNEAQLEKSRLLSDRFSAERPKGSFSTLEIQRTEQGDSAMYLCASSFPRGNEQYFGPGTRLTVT.

Of note for this clonotype: This may be a read error, as it is one base from a much larger clone. The rearrangement uses TRBV7-9 and TRBJ1-3; TRBD1 matches at 8 bases. V dropped 4 bases and J dropped 0; count of bases not matched to a gene: 2. This CDR3 contains 15 residues. Germline V gene sequence: CDR1 SEHNR, CDR2 FQNEAQ (reference sequence). CDR3 in DNA: TGTGCCAGCAGCTGGGACAGGAACTCTGGAAACACCATATATTTT. The encoded protein is CASSWDRNSGNTIYF.

This clonotype was seen a handful of times. The V gene is TRBV19, the J gene TRBJ1-5; 7 positions agree with TRBD1. Germline CDR1 is LNHDA and CDR2 is SQIVND (reference sequence). The CDR3 has 15 residues. V dropped 6 bases and J dropped 1; count of bases not matched to a gene: 6. CDR3 loop: CASSLGQASNQPQHF. CDR3 nucleotide sequence: TGTGCCAGTAGCCTCGGACAGGCCAGCAATCAGCCCCAGCATTTT.

This clonotype was found a few times. V usage is TRBV6-2 or TRBV6-3 and J usage is TRBJ1-5; unclear D gene. Per germline, CDR1 MNHEY and CDR2 SVGEGT. Trimming stripped 5 bases from V and 0 bases from J, with 5 bases between. This CDR3 is built from 13 residues. CDR3 sequence reads: CASSQYSNQPQHF. CDR3 DNA: TGTGCCAGCAGTCAATATAGCAATCAGCCCCAGCATTTT.

This chain uses TRBV6-1 with TRBJ2-1, with 8 bases lining up with TRBD1. CDR3 length: 15 amino acids. With 5 bases clipped from V and 4 bases from J, the junction kept 7 bases outside the gene matches. Germline values: CDR1 MNHNS, CDR2 SASEGT. CDR3 in amino acids: CASSKGRGRYNEQFF. The CDR3 nucleotides read TGTGCCAGCAGTAAGGGCAGGGGGCGATACAATGAGCAGTTCTTC.

The chain links TRBV28 to TRBJ2-3; D is uncertain. V was clipped by 5 bases and J by 1 base, with 7 bases between them. This CDR3 comprises 13 residues. Germline V CDR1 and CDR2: MDHEN, SYDVKM. CDR3 region: CASSPFGTDTQYF. DNA for the CDR3: TGTGCCAGCAGTCCCTTCGGCACAGATACGCAGTATTTT.

The chain is built from TRBV19 and TRBJ1-5, with D unresolved. The length of the CDR3 is 14 residues. Trimming took off 5 bases at V and 4 bases at J, with 12 bases between the two ends. CDR1 and CDR2 (germline): LNHDA, SQIVND (reference sequence). CDR3: CASSADWWNQPQHF. Here the CDR3 DNA reads TGTGCCAGTAGTGCGGACTGGTGGAATCAGCCCCAGCATTTT.

The chain employs TRBV7-8 and TRBJ2-1; D tentatively fits TRBD1 or TRBD2 (5 bases each). CDR1 is SGHVS, CDR2 FQNEAQ, per germline. V gave up 8 bases and J gave up 2 bases, with 13 bases separating them. The CDR3 covers 14 residues. The CDR3 coding sequence is TGTGCCAGCCATCCGGTGGGACCCTACAATGAGCAGTTCTTC. It translates to CASHPVGPYNEQFF.

For this clonotype: Likely a read error: the CDR3 ends without its conserved phenylalanine or tryptophan. This sequence joins TRBV6-2 or TRBV6-3 and TRBJ1-5, with D possibly TRBD1 on 6 matching bases. V dropped 7 bases and J dropped 4 bases, with 11 bases sitting between them. Germline assignment: CDR1 MNHEY and CDR2 SVGEGT. The CDR3 has 13 residues. Written as DNA, the CDR3 is TGTGCCAGCACCCTAGGGGGGAATCAGCCCCAGCATTCT. Its protein is CASTLGGNQPQHS.

This clonotype has ten or more counts. The chain uses TRBV7-2 and TRBJ2-2, with TRBD2 matching 10 bases. CDR3 length equals 15 residues. Trimming removed 4 bases from V and 6 bases from J; junction bases left unmatched: 5. The germline V gene has CDR1 SGHTA and CDR2 FQGNSA. DNA for the CDR3: TGTGCCAGCAGCTCAGCGGGAGGGCCGGCCGGGGAGCTGTTTTTT. Protein: CASSSAGGPAGELFF.

This clonotype was seen a few times. The chain joins TRBV29-1 to TRBJ2-7, with 9 bases fitting TRBD2. V was pared by 2 bases and J by 0 bases, with 5 bases of the junction left unmatched. The CDR3 spans 15 residues. Germline values: CDR1 SQVTM, CDR2 ANQGSEA. CDR3 sequence (DNA): TGCAGCGTTGAATTGGGCGGGAGGGCCTCCTACGAGCAGTACTTC. Translating gives CSVELGGRASYEQYF.

The rearrangement uses TRBV27 and TRBJ2-7; D perhaps matches TRBD2 (6 bases). Germline V lookup: CDR1 MNHEY, CDR2 SMNVEV (reference sequence). This CDR3 comprises 16 residues. V gave up 2 bases and J gave up 2 bases, with 16 bases separating them. The DNA of the CDR3 is TGTGCCAGCAGTTTACTGTCCGCGGGCGGGGCCTACGAGCAGTACTTC. Translating it yields CASSLLSAGGAYEQYF.

This clonotype was seen many times. The rearrangement links TRBV6-2 or TRBV6-3 to TRBJ2-5; no definite D call. Per germline, CDR1 MNHEY and CDR2 SVGEGT. The CDR3 totals 11 residues. Trimming stripped 2 bases from V and 5 bases from J, with 3 bases between. The CDR3 spells CASSYPETQYF. In DNA form, the CDR3 reads TGTGCCAGCAGTTACCCGGAGACCCAGTACTTC.